Below, 13 T cell receptor beta chains from the same sample are listed, as sequenced in a study of T cells in Graves' hyperthyroidism and ophthalmopathy. TCR beta CDR3 regions were amplified from RNA. Using the HTBI primer set, a first-round RT-PCR was run on the TCR CDR3. TCRdb re-called the multiplex PCR reads with MiXCR, one entry per CDR3 protein. The data contain a few hundred thousand distinct CDR3 sequences, about 15% of them seen just once; the ten biggest clones take up approximately 32%. What was sequenced was blood. Receptor source: a woman aged 25 to 39 with Graves' hyperthyroidism.

This clonotype was seen at least ten times. The CDR3 DNA is TGTGCCAGCAGCTTACAAGCCGAGCAGTACTTC. Translating gives CASSLQAEQYF. The chain is built from TRBV11-2 and TRBJ2-7, with unresolved D. V lost 2 bases and J 6 bases, leaving 5 bases between the germline ends. CDR3 size: 11 residues. CDR1 and CDR2 from the germline V gene are SGHAT and FQNNGV.

This clonotype was seen a handful of times. The chain recombines TRBV11-2 with TRBJ2-6, with unresolved D. Germline V lookup: CDR1 SGHAT, CDR2 FQNNGV. The CDR3 spans 16 residues. The V end lost 2 bases, the J end lost 4 bases, and 12 bases lay between the germline ends. The CDR3 protein is CASSLYRALGANVLTF. In DNA, the CDR3 is TGTGCCAGCAGCTTATATCGGGCGTTAGGGGCCAACGTCCTGACTTTC.

The CDR3 loop is CASSLLAGSVGEAFF. CDR3 DNA sequence: TGTGCCAGCAGTTTATTAGCGGGTTCGGTTGGTGAAGCTTTCTTT. The gene calls are TRBV28 and TRBJ1-1; D is unclear. The V and J ends lost 1 base and 7 bases respectively, with 16 bases between them. Germline values: CDR1 MDHEN, CDR2 SYDVKM. CDR3 length: 15 residues. Full variable domain (remainder filled in from reference TRBV28 and TRBJ1-1): DVKVTQSSRYLVKRTGEKVFLECVQDMDHENMFWYRQDPGLGLRLIYFSYDVKMKEKGDIPEGYSVSREKKERFSLILESASTNQTSMYLCASSLLAGSVGEAFFGQGTRLTVV.

This clonotype has a single count. The rearrangement uses TRBV7-9 and TRBJ2-5, with D unresolved. Trimming removed 2 bases from V and 5 bases from J, with 12 bases in between. Germline CDR1 is SEHNR and CDR2 is FQNEAQ (reference sequence). The CDR3 runs 14 residues. CDR3 coding DNA: TGTGCCAGCAGCTTAACACCTAGAAGGGAGACCCAGTACTTC. It codes for CASSLTPRRETQYF.

This clonotype was observed a handful of times. The chain recombines TRBV7-2 with TRBJ2-5, with 11 bases fitting TRBD2. With V trimmed by 5 bases and J by 3 bases, 8 bases remained unmatched. The CDR3 sequence is 16 residues long. Germline values: CDR1 SGHTA, CDR2 FQGNSA. The DNA for the CDR3 is TGTGCCAGCAGCCACACCGGGACTAGCGGCGAAGAGACCCAGTACTTC. Translation: CASSHTGTSGEETQYF.

This clonotype was detected ten times or more. This chain connects TRBV27 to TRBJ1-2, with 7 nucleotides matching TRBD1. Looked up from germline, CDR1 is MNHEY and CDR2 is SMNVEV (reference sequence). This CDR3 region has 13 residues. V was pared by 5 bases and J by 4 bases, with 4 bases of the junction left unmatched. CDR3: CASSAGGPYGYTF. In nucleotides, the CDR3 is TGTGCCAGCAGTGCAGGGGGACCCTATGGCTACACCTTC.

This clonotype was seen repeatedly, ten times or more. This sequence joins TRBV5-1 and TRBJ2-7; no firm D call. Trimming pared 4 bases from V and 3 bases from J, leaving 17 bases between. Germline CDR1 reads SGHRS; CDR2 reads YFSETQ. The length of the CDR3 is 15 residues. The CDR3 sequence is CASSTDTARNYEQYF. CDR3 in DNA: TGCGCCAGCAGCACGGATACGGCACGAAACTACGAGCAGTACTTC.

The sample holds many counts of this clonotype. Written as DNA, the CDR3 is TGCGCCAGCGGGCTCTCAGGGCTATCACAAGAGACCCAGTACTTC. It is translated as CASGLSGLSQETQYF. The chain has TRBV5-1 and TRBJ2-5, with a weak D call TRBD1 (5 bases). The germline V and J ends were trimmed by 7 bases and 2 bases, with 18 bases remaining between them. The CDR3 contains 15 residues. Per the germline V gene, CDR1 is SGHRS and CDR2 is YFSETQ.

Regarding this clonotype: This sequence may be a read error, since a much larger clone differs from it by one base. This chain connects TRBV28 to TRBJ1-2, with a weak D call TRBD1 (6 bases). This CDR3 is built from 15 residues. V was trimmed by 6 bases and J by 9 bases, leaving 23 bases between them. The V gene's germline CDR1 is MDHEN and CDR2 SYDVKM. CDR3 protein: CASSPSGGGYWSYTF. In DNA form, the CDR3 reads TGTGCCAGCAGCCCATCCGGGGGGGGCTATTGGAGCTACACCTTC.

The table lists this clonotype with many counts. V is TRBV12-3 or TRBV12-4 and J is TRBJ1-6, with no clear D. V lost 6 bases and J lost 0, with 9 bases in between. The length of the CDR3 is 15 residues. CDR3 DNA sequence: TGTGCCAGCAGACCAAACAGCTCCTATAATTCACCCCTCCACTTT. Amino acid sequence: CASRPNSSYNSPLHF.

V and J are TRBV20-1 and TRBJ2-7; 9 bases map to TRBD1. CDR1 and CDR2 from the germline V gene are DFQATT and SNEGSKA (reference sequence). The trim removed 6 bases at V and 9 bases at J, leaving 9 bases unmatched. This CDR3 is built from 12 residues. CDR3 sequence: CSARTGAHAQYF. The CDR3 nucleotides read TGCAGTGCAAGGACAGGGGCCCACGCGCAGTACTTC.

There are many counts of this clonotype. The V call is TRBV28, the J call TRBJ2-1; 7 bases fit TRBD1. Germline V gene sequence: CDR1 MDHEN, CDR2 SYDVKM. The CDR3 covers 15 residues. Losses at the gene ends were 4 bases for V and 5 bases for J; bases not matched to a gene: 8. The CDR3 protein is CASSSSKTGHNEQFF. CDR3 sequence (DNA): TGTGCCAGCAGTTCCTCTAAGACAGGGCACAATGAGCAGTTCTTC.

The V call is TRBV20-1, the J call TRBJ2-2, with TRBD1 identical over 9 bases. The V gene end was trimmed by 5 bases and the J gene end by 1 base; junction bases not matched to a gene: 2. The CDR3 has 14 residues. The germline V gene has CDR1 DFQATT and CDR2 SNEGSKA (reference sequence). The CDR3 region is CSAAGQGNTGELFF. CDR3 sequence (DNA): TGCAGTGCTGCGGGACAGGGGAACACCGGGGAGCTGTTTTTT.